One and the same sample provided the 20 T cell receptor beta chains below, sequenced in a study of T-cell memory formation after mild COVID-19. TCRdb used MiXCR to reprocess the 5' RACE reads, holding one entry per CDR3 protein. Of hundreds of thousands of distinct CDR3 sequences detected, 15% to 20% appear once; the ten largest clones hold roughly 21%. Sequenced material: PBMCs or a T cell subset sorted from them (not recorded which). The receptors shown here come from a man aged 18 to 30 who had mild COVID-19 (a few samples of this study predate the infection). Cell type and time point are not known.

The V and J genes are TRBV2 and TRBJ1-2; D perhaps matches TRBD1 (5 bases). This CDR3 has 15 amino acids. The germline V gene has CDR1 SNHLY and CDR2 FYNNEI. Trimming removed 2 bases at V and 4 bases at J, with 14 bases between. CDR3 residues: CASSESDSTLYGYTF. The CDR3 nucleotides are TGTGCCAGCAGTGAATCAGACAGCACGCTCTATGGCTACACCTTC.

J is TRBJ1-4 and V is TRBV20-1; D not resolved. V was clipped by 2 bases and J by 11 bases, with 9 bases between them. This CDR3 is built from 11 residues. Germline V gene data show CDR1 as DFQATT and CDR2 as SNEGSKA (reference sequence). CDR3 nucleotide sequence: TGCAGTGCTAGACCGGGAGACAAACTGTTTTTT. Its protein product is CSARPGDKLFF.

V and J are TRBV4-1 and TRBJ1-5, with D uncertain. V lost 1 base to trimming and J lost 5 bases, with 6 bases between them. Germline CDR1 is MGHRA and CDR2 is YSYEKL. This CDR3 spans 13 amino acids. The CDR3 region is CASSQALDQPQHF. CDR3 coding DNA: TGCGCCAGCAGCCAAGCCTTAGATCAGCCCCAGCATTTT.

The chain uses TRBV20-1 and TRBJ1-4; D may be TRBD1 (5 bases). The V end lost 3 bases, the J end lost 6 bases, and 11 bases lay between the germline ends. This CDR3 comprises 13 residues. The germline gives CDR1 DFQATT, CDR2 SNEGSKA (reference sequence). This CDR3 is CSARGPGDEKLFF. In DNA, the CDR3 is TGCAGTGCTAGGGGGCCCGGGGATGAAAAACTGTTTTTT.

This clonotype was picked up many times. This sequence joins TRBV20-1 and TRBJ2-4; 9 bases match TRBD2. CDR1 is DFQATT and CDR2 is SNEGSKA in the germline V gene (reference sequence). J gave up 4 bases and V 5 bases, and 12 bases lay outside the gene matches. The CDR3 has 16 residues. The CDR3 coding sequence is TGCAGTGCTCCCGGGTCCAGCGGGGGGCCAAAAAACATTCAGTACTTC. It encodes CSAPGSSGGPKNIQYF.

This clonotype was seen repeatedly, ten times or more. The chain has TRBV7-2 and TRBJ1-2; 7 bases are a match to TRBD1. The CDR3 loop spans 13 amino acids. CDR1 and CDR2 (germline): SGHTA, FQGNSA. V lost 5 bases, J lost 5 bases, and 5 bases stayed unmatched. CDR3 sequence (DNA): TGTGCCAGCAGCCCTGAGGGGGCGTATGGCTACACCTTC. Its translation: CASSPEGAYGYTF.

This chain links TRBV3-1 with TRBJ2-3; perhaps TRBD2 as D (6 bases). There are 15 residues in the CDR3. Germline V gene sequence: CDR1 LGHDT, CDR2 YNNKEL (reference sequence). V lost 3 bases to trimming and J lost 5 bases, with 15 bases between them. The CDR3 region has the DNA TGTGCCAGCAGCCAGACGGCCGCGGAGGGAGATACGCAGTATTTT. It codes for CASSQTAAEGDTQYF.

The chain has TRBV7-2 and TRBJ1-2; perhaps TRBD1 as D (5 bases). This CDR3 has 14 residues. V was cut by 5 bases and J by 2 bases, with 12 bases left in between. Germline CDR1 SGHTA, CDR2 FQGNSA. The DNA for the CDR3 is TGTGCCAGCAGCCTCTCCAGGGCGAACTATGGCTACACCTTC. Translation: CASSLSRANYGYTF.

This clonotype was counted between two and nine times. The chain carries TRBV7-8 and TRBJ2-2, with a possible D match to TRBD2 (5 bases). V lost 1 base and J 5 bases, leaving 11 bases between the germline ends. This CDR3 region has 15 residues. Germline CDR1 SGHVS, CDR2 FQNEAQ. The CDR3 DNA sequence: TGTGCCAGCAGCTTAGAGGGCAGGAGGACCGGGGAGCTGTTTTTT. Amino acids: CASSLEGRRTGELFF.

The chain employs TRBV20-1 and TRBJ2-1, with 13 positions matching TRBD2. Germline CDR1 reads DFQATT; CDR2 reads SNEGSKA (reference sequence). Trimming cost V 3 bases and J 5 bases; bases outside gene matches: 4. The CDR3 has 15 amino acids. In DNA form, the CDR3 reads TGCAGTGCTAGGACCGGGACTAGCGGGGACAATGAGCAGTTCTTC. As protein: CSARTGTSGDNEQFF.

This chain joins TRBV6-2 or TRBV6-3 and TRBJ2-7; TRBD2 is a possible D gene (5 bases). The CDR3 has 15 residues. Germline CDR1 MNHEY, CDR2 SVGEGT. Trimming took off 6 bases at V and 7 bases at J, with 22 bases between the two ends. CDR3: CASSSPPRGLWEQYV. In DNA, the CDR3 is TGTGCCAGCAGCTCCCCCCCTCGGGGTTTGTGGGAGCAGTACGTC.

V is TRBV7-2 and J is TRBJ1-3; TRBD1 aligns across 10 bases. The junction had 10 bases not matched to a gene; V was cut back by 5 bases and J by 9 bases. Germline CDR1 is SGHTA and CDR2 is FQGNSA. CDR3 length equals 15 residues. The CDR3 sequence: CASSPRQDRGITIYF. For the CDR3, the DNA is TGTGCCAGCAGCCCACGGCAGGACAGGGGGATCACCATATATTTT.

V gene TRBV10-3 combines with J gene TRBJ1-3; 11 positions agree with TRBD1. The CDR3 has 18 amino acids. Germline V gene data show CDR1 as ENHRY and CDR2 as SYGVKD. The J segment lost 1 base and the V segment lost 2 bases, leaving 7 bases of the junction unmatched. Here the CDR3 reads CAISEERGTGGSGNTIYF. In DNA form, the CDR3 reads TGTGCCATCAGTGAGGAACGCGGGACAGGGGGATCTGGAAACACCATATATTTT.

The chain uses TRBV20-1 and TRBJ2-1, with 13 nucleotides matching TRBD2. The germline gives CDR1 DFQATT, CDR2 SNEGSKA (reference sequence). This CDR3 region has 17 residues. Trimming at V came to 6 bases and at J to 5 bases, leaving 13 bases not matched to a gene. The CDR3 nucleotides are TGCAGTGCCGAGGGTGGACTAGCGGGGGTCCATAACAATGAGCAGTTCTTC. Its translation: CSAEGGLAGVHNNEQFF.

This clonotype was seen a handful of times. The chain is built from TRBV2 and TRBJ2-7; the match to TRBD2 covers 13 bases. The CDR3 is 15 residues long. Unmatched junction bases numbered 5, after V lost 4 bases and J lost 5 bases. From germline, CDR1 is SNHLY and CDR2 FYNNEI. This CDR3 is CASSGGTSGVHEQYV. CDR3 nucleotide sequence: TGTGCCAGCAGTGGAGGGACTAGCGGGGTACACGAGCAGTACGTC.

J is TRBJ1-2 and V is TRBV27; no firm D call. CDR1 and CDR2 (germline): MNHEY, SMNVEV (reference sequence). The CDR3 is 13 residues long. The V gene lost 4 bases and the J gene lost 7 bases, with 13 bases spanning the gap. The CDR3 nucleotides are TGTGCCAGCAGTTCGGCCGGGAAGATTGGCTACACCTTC. Translated: CASSSAGKIGYTF.

This clonotype appeared a few times. The chain joins TRBV9 to TRBJ2-5; 8 nucleotides align to TRBD2. CDR3 size: 17 residues. Germline V gives CDR1 SGDLS, CDR2 YYNGEE. Trimming at V came to 0 bases and at J to 3 bases, leaving 10 bases not matched to a gene. The CDR3 protein is CASSVGFERGRKETQYF. Written as DNA, the CDR3 is TGTGCCAGCAGCGTAGGGTTCGAGCGGGGGCGAAAAGAGACCCAGTACTTC.

In its sample, this clonotype was seen many times. The rearrangement links TRBV6-5 to TRBJ1-4, with TRBD1 as a possible D gene (5 bases). V was cut by 2 bases and J by 13 bases, with 17 bases left in between. CDR1 is MNHEY and CDR2 is SVGAGI in the germline V gene. The CDR3 runs 14 residues. CDR3 in DNA: TGTGCCAGCAGTTACGCGGGACCGGGAAGGGGACTGTTTTTT. It codes for CASSYAGPGRGLFF.

This clonotype was recorded a few times. This chain links TRBV4-1 with TRBJ2-5; D is ambiguous. Looked up from germline, CDR1 is MGHRA and CDR2 is YSYEKL. The CDR3 is 16 residues long. V shed 0 bases and J shed 1 base, with 12 bases lying between them. CDR3 region: CASSQELRILQETQYF. CDR3 DNA: TGCGCCAGCAGCCAAGAACTGCGAATCCTCCAAGAGACCCAGTACTTC.

This chain links TRBV10-3 with TRBJ1-5, with no clear D. V was cut by 4 bases and J by 1 base, with 11 bases left in between. Germline values: CDR1 ENHRY, CDR2 SYGVKD. The CDR3 contains 15 residues. In DNA form, the CDR3 reads TGTGCCATCAGTGCGGACCTGATCAGCAATCAGCCCCAGCATTTT. This gives the protein CAISADLISNQPQHF.